This T cell receptor beta chain was profiled in a study of blood T cell repertoires in COVID-19. Study information: The cDNA or gDNA used as material had been derived from T cells, B-cell-depleted T cells, or PBMCs.

Germline CDR1 reads MNHEY; CDR2 reads SVGAGI. The V segment lost 6 bases and the J segment 2 bases; nucleotides outside the gene matches: 6. The CDR3 consists of 14 residues. Original processing notes: Amplification from reference gene primers served as the basis for estimated nucleated cell counts. Profiled with immunoSEQ multiplex PCR; TCRdb holds only in-frame clones, not every one. V, J and clone size are taken as reported in that table, and D and trimming were inferred from the DNA itself. The data contain approximately 210,000 clones, around 85% of them singletons. This sequence was found in a human donor in a cohort sampled during active COVID-19. Sequenced sample: peripheral blood. The chain employs TRBV6-5 and TRBJ2-7; 8 bases fit TRBD1. DNA of the CDR3: TGTGCCAGCAGCCGGGACAGGAGTACCTACGAGCAGTACTTC. The encoded protein is CASSRDRSTYEQYF.